Following are 23 T cell receptor beta chains from one sample sequenced in a study of blood T cell repertoires in COVID-19. Here immunoSEQ multiplex PCR was the method, and the copy in TCRdb shows in-frame clones only, minus some. The sample records about 100,000 clones, around four fifths being singletons. The sample consisted of peripheral blood. Receptor source: a man over 45 with active or convalescent COVID-19.

The gene calls are TRBV7-9 and TRBJ2-7; TRBD1 agrees at 10 bases. Losses at the gene ends were 3 bases for V and 6 bases for J; bases not matched to a gene: 8. The germline V gene has CDR1 SEHNR and CDR2 FQNEAQ (reference sequence). The CDR3 has 15 amino acids. The CDR3 here is CASSLWDRGLGEQYF. CDR3 nucleotides: TGTGCCAGCAGCTTGTGGGACAGGGGTCTTGGCGAGCAGTACTTC.

The CDR3 DNA follows: TGTGCCAGCAGCGAAGGACAGGGCACCGTCGGTGAGCAGTTCTTC. The encoded protein is CASSEGQGTVGEQFF. The rearrangement joins TRBV9 to TRBJ2-1; 8 positions agree with TRBD1. The CDR3 contains 15 residues. V dropped 3 bases and J dropped 9; count of bases not matched to a gene: 11. Germline V lookup: CDR1 SGDLS, CDR2 YYNGEE.

This chain connects TRBV7-2 to TRBJ1-5, with D perhaps TRBD1 (6 bases). V lost 4 bases and J 7 bases, leaving 8 bases between the germline ends. Germline V lookup: CDR1 SGHTA, CDR2 FQGNSA. The CDR3 is 12 residues long. CDR3 sequence: CASSYQGQPQHF. In DNA form, the CDR3 reads TGTGCCAGCAGCTACCAGGGGCAGCCCCAGCATTTT.

CDR3 region: CASSIGTGREKLFF. DNA for the CDR3: TGTGCCAGTAGTATCGGGACAGGTCGGGAAAAACTGTTTTTT. The V gene is TRBV19, the J gene TRBJ1-4, with 8 positions matching TRBD1. V was pared by 3 bases and J by 8 bases, with 5 bases of the junction left unmatched. CDR3 length: 14 amino acids. Germline CDR1 reads LNHDA; CDR2 reads SQIVND (reference sequence).

The chain combines TRBV11-2 with TRBJ2-1, with D possibly matching TRBD2 (6 bases). This CDR3 region has 16 residues. CDR1 and CDR2 from the germline V gene are SGHAT and FQNNGV. Trimming pared 1 base from V and 6 bases from J, leaving 16 bases between. CDR3 amino acids: CASSLVSREWFNEQFF. The CDR3 nucleotides are TGTGCCAGCAGCTTAGTTTCCCGGGAGTGGTTCAATGAGCAGTTCTTC.

The chain joins TRBV19 to TRBJ2-3, with TRBD2 matching 8 bases. Germline assignment: CDR1 LNHDA and CDR2 SQIVND (reference sequence). J was trimmed by 4 bases and V by 3 bases; bases with no gene match: 0. The CDR3 totals 13 residues. The CDR3 sequence is CASSMTSADTQYF. CDR3 sequence (DNA): TGTGCCAGTAGTATGACTAGCGCAGATACGCAGTATTTT.

The chain carries TRBV10-3 and TRBJ1-1, with D unclear. CDR3 size: 12 residues. The germline CDR1 and CDR2 sequences are ENHRY and SYGVKD. The V and J ends lost 6 bases and 4 bases respectively, with 9 bases between them. CDR3 sequence: CAISGSGTEAFF. CDR3 bases: TGTGCCATCAGCGGGAGTGGCACTGAAGCTTTCTTT.

This rearrangement joins TRBV6-7 to TRBJ2-2, with 7 positions matching TRBD2. TRBV6-7 is classed as an ORF, of uncertain function. With 2 bases clipped from V and 0 bases from J, the junction kept 6 bases outside the gene matches. The CDR3 sequence is 17 residues long. The CDR3: CASSYPMGGANTGELFF. CDR3 coding DNA: TGTGCCAGCAGTTACCCTATGGGGGGGGCGAACACCGGGGAGCTGTTTTTT.

The rearrangement links TRBV24-1 to TRBJ2-7; TRBD2 aligns across 10 bases. This CDR3 spans 15 amino acids. Germline V gene data show CDR1 as KGHDR and CDR2 as SFDVKD. The V segment lost 3 bases and the J segment 6 bases; nucleotides outside the gene matches: 7. The CDR3 coding sequence is TGTGCCACCAGTGATACTTCGGGACTAGCGTTCGAGCAGTACTTC. This codes for CATSDTSGLAFEQYF.

The sample holds one count of this clone. The chain uses TRBV9 and TRBJ1-1; 9 bases are shared with TRBD1. V gave up 0 bases and J gave up 0 bases; unmatched junction bases: 0. Germline assignment: CDR1 SGDLS and CDR2 YYNGEE. This CDR3 is built from 15 residues. The CDR3 protein is CASSVGQGVNTEAFF. DNA for the CDR3: TGTGCCAGCAGCGTAGGACAGGGGGTGAACACTGAAGCTTTCTTT.

The chain recombines TRBV6-2 or TRBV6-3 with TRBJ2-1; D unresolved. The CDR3 loop spans 16 amino acids. Germline CDR1 is MNHEY and CDR2 is SVGEGT. Trimming left V 5 bases short and J 2 bases short, with 16 bases between. DNA for the CDR3: TGTGCCAGCAGTGGCCTCCGGGTGCCGGCCTACAATGAGCAGTTCTTC. It is translated as CASSGLRVPAYNEQFF.

The genes are TRBV7-2 and TRBJ2-1; 8 bases are a match to TRBD2. Germline CDR1 SGHTA, CDR2 FQGNSA. CDR3 size: 16 residues. V shed 5 bases and J 5 bases; nucleotides not matched to a gene: 11. The CDR3 DNA sequence: TGTGCCAGCAGCCTCCTACGGGGACTAGGGGACAATGAGCAGTTCTTC. This translates into CASSLLRGLGDNEQFF.

The chain combines TRBV21-1 with TRBJ1-4; the listed D gene, TRBD1, was not tested against the DNA. TRBV21-1 is a pseudogene locus. CDR3 length equals 15 residues. CDR3 protein: CASSNPQATNEKLFF. CDR3 DNA: TGTGCCAGCAGCAATCCACAGGCAACTAATGAAAAACTGTTTTTT.

This chain joins TRBV18 and TRBJ2-7, with TRBD2 matching over 10 bases. V gave up 6 bases and J gave up 3 bases; unmatched junction bases: 5. CDR1 and CDR2 from the germline V gene are KGHSH and LQKENI. The CDR3 contains 14 residues. CDR3 protein: CASSYRTSGYEQYF. In nucleotides, the CDR3 is TGTGCCAGCTCGTACAGGACTAGCGGCTACGAGCAGTACTTC. Looking up the rest from reference TRBV18 and TRBJ2-7 gives the full variable domain: NAGVMQNPRHLVRRRGQEARLRCSPMKGHSHVYWYRQLPEEGLKFMVYLQKENIIDESGMPKERFSAEFPKEGPSILRIQQVVRGDSAAYFCASSYRTSGYEQYFGPGTRLTVT.

The chain carries TRBV10-3 and TRBJ1-2, with no clear D. The germline V gene encodes CDR1 ENHRY and CDR2 SYGVKD. Trimming took 0 bases from V and 5 from J, leaving 13 bases between them. This CDR3 spans 15 amino acids. In DNA, the CDR3 is TGTGCCATCAGTGAGTCGACCGGGTCTTTATATGGCTACACCTTC. This encodes CAISESTGSLYGYTF.

The chain joins TRBV3-1 (or the pseudogene TRBV3-2) to TRBJ2-7; no clear D gene. V lost 1 base, J lost 3 bases, and 10 bases lay in between. Looked up from germline, CDR1 is LGHDT and CDR2 is YNNKEL (reference sequence). The CDR3 runs to 14 residues. CDR3 nucleotides: TGTGCCAGCAGCCAAGGACAAGATAACTACGAGCAGTACTTC. Translating gives CASSQGQDNYEQYF.

The rearrangement joins TRBV18 to TRBJ1-6; TRBD1 matches at 8 bases. Trimming at V came to 4 bases and at J to 5 bases, leaving 7 bases not matched to a gene. Germline V gene sequence: CDR1 KGHSH, CDR2 LQKENI. This CDR3 region has 16 residues. The CDR3 spells CASSRFGTGDNSPLHF. In DNA, the CDR3 is TGTGCCAGCTCACGATTCGGGACAGGCGATAATTCACCCCTCCACTTT.

Only one count was recorded for this clone. This chain connects TRBV10-2 to TRBJ1-2; D not resolved. Germline values: CDR1 WSHSY, CDR2 SAAADI. The CDR3 runs to 13 residues. Trimming took off 4 bases at V and 5 bases at J, with 11 bases between the two ends. CDR3: CASSVPDRYGYTF. In DNA form, the CDR3 reads TGCGCCAGCAGTGTCCCAGATCGATATGGCTACACCTTC.

This clone appeared a single time. The chain employs TRBV6-5 and TRBJ1-1; tentative D call: TRBD1 (5 bases). Germline lookup yields CDR1 MNHEY and CDR2 SVGAGI. This CDR3 has 13 residues. V lost 3 bases, J lost 7 bases, and 12 bases lay in between. The chain's CDR3 is CASSYLREGEAFF. The DNA for the CDR3 is TGTGCCAGCAGTTATCTCAGGGAGGGTGAAGCTTTCTTT.

The rearrangement uses TRBV5-1 and TRBJ2-2; 8 nucleotides align to TRBD2. V shed 5 bases, J shed 0 bases, and the junction held 6 bases outside the gene matches. CDR1 SGHRS and CDR2 YFSETQ come from the germline V gene. This CDR3 has 16 residues. The CDR3 DNA reads TGCGCCAGCAGTTCTCAGGGACTAGCGAACACCGGGGAGCTGTTTTTT. This sequence encodes CASSSQGLANTGELFF.

This clone appeared a single time. CDR3 DNA sequence: TGTGCCAGCAGCCAGGACAGGGAGTTAGAGCAGTACTTC. It codes for CASSQDRELEQYF. The gene calls are TRBV5-6 and TRBJ2-7; TRBD1 matches at 8 bases. V shed 4 bases and J 7 bases; nucleotides not matched to a gene: 7. The CDR3 has 13 amino acids. Germline values: CDR1 SGHDT, CDR2 YYEEEE.

The chain combines TRBV9 with TRBJ2-5; the D gene is possibly TRBD2 (6 bases). Trimming removed 0 bases at V and 2 bases at J, with 8 bases between. CDR1 is SGDLS, CDR2 YYNGEE, per germline. There are 14 residues in the CDR3. In DNA, the CDR3 is TGTGCCAGCAGCGTAGCGGGGGTTCAAGAGACCCAGTACTTC. Protein sequence: CASSVAGVQETQYF. The variable domain in full, completed from reference TRBV9 and TRBJ2-5, reads DSGVTQTPKHLITATGQRVTLRCSPRSGDLSVYWYQQSLDQGLQFLIQYYNGEERAKGNILERFSAQQFPDLHSELNLSSLELGDSALYFCASSVAGVQETQYFGPGTRLLVL.

The V and J genes are TRBV29-1 and TRBJ1-3; 7 positions match TRBD1. The germline gives CDR1 SQVTM, CDR2 ANQGSEA. The CDR3 is 13 amino acids. V gave up 7 bases and J gave up 0 bases; unmatched junction bases: 3. Here the CDR3 DNA reads TGCAGCGCTGGGACAGACTCTGGAAACACCATATATTTT. Its translation is CSAGTDSGNTIYF.